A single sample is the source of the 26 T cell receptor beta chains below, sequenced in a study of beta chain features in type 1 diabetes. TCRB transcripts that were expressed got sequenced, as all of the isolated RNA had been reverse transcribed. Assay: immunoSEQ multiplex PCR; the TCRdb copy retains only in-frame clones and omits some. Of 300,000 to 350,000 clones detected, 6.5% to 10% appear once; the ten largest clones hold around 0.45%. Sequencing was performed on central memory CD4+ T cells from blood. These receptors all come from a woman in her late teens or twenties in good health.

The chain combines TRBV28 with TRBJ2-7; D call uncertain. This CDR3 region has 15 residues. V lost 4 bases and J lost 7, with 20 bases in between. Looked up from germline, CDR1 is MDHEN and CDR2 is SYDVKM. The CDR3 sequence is CASSSKRSYLEEQYF. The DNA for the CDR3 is TGTGCCAGCAGTTCTAAGAGGTCCTACCTTGAAGAGCAGTACTTC.

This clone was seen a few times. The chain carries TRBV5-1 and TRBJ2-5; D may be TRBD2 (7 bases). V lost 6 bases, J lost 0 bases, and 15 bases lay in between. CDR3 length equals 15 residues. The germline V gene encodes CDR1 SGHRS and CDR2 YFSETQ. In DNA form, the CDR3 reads TGCGCCAGCAAACCCCAGGGGAGGGACCAAGAGACCCAGTACTTC. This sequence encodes CASKPQGRDQETQYF.

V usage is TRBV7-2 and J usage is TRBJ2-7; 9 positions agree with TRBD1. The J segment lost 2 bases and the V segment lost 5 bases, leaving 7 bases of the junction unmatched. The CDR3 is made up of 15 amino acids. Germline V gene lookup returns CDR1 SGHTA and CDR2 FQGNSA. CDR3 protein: CASSPGGTGTYEQYF. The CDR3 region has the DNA TGTGCCAGCAGCCCTGGGGGGACAGGGACCTACGAGCAGTACTTC.

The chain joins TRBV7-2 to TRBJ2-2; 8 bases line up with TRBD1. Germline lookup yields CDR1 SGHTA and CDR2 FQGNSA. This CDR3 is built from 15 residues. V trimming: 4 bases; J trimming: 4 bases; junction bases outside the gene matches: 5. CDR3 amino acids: CASSSRQGSTGELFF. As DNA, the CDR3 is TGTGCCAGCAGCTCACGACAGGGGAGCACCGGGGAGCTGTTTTTT.

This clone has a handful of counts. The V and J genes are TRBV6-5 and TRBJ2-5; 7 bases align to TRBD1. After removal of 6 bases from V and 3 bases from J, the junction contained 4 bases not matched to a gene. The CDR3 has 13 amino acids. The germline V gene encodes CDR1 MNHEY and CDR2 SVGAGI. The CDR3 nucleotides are TGTGCCAGCAGCCGGGACAGAAAAGAGACCCAGTACTTC. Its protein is CASSRDRKETQYF.

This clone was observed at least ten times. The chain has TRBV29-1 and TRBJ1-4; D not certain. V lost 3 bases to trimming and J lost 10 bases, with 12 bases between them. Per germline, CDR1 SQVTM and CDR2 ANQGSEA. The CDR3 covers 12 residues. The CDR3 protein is CSVEVTNRKLFF. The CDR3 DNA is TGCAGCGTTGAGGTGACAAACCGAAAACTGTTTTTT.

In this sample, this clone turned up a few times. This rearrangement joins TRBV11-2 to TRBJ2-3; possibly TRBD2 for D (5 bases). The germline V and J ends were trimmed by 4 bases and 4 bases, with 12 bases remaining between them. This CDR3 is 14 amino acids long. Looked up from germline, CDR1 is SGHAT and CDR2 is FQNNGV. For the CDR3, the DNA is TGTGCCAGCAGCTCCGGACTTGGTTCAGATACGCAGTATTTT. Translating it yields CASSSGLGSDTQYF.

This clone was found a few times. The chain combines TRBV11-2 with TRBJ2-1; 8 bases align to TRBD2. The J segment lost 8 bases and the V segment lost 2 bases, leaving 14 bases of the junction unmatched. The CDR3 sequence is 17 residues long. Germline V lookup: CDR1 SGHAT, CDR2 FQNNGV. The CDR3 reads CASSLLLAAESWDEQFF. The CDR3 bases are TGTGCCAGCAGCTTATTACTAGCGGCCGAGTCTTGGGATGAGCAGTTCTTC.

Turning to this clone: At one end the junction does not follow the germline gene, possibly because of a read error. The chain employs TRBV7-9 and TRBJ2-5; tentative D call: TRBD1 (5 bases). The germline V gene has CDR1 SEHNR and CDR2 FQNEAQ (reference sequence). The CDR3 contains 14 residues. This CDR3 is CASSAQIRGETQYF. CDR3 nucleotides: TGCGCCAGCAGCGCCCAAATAAGGGGAGAGACCCAGTACTTC.

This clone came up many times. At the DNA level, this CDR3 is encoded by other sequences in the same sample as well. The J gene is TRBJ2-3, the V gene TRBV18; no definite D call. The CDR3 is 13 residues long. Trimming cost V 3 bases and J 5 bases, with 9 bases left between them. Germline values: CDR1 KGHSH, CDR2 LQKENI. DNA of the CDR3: TGTGCCAGCTCACCGACAAACGGAGATACGCAGTATTTT. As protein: CASSPTNGDTQYF.

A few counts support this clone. In nucleotides, the CDR3 is TGCGCCAGCAGCTTGTTCCGCGGGCAATCGAACACCGGGGAGCTGTTTTTT. Its translation: CASSLFRGQSNTGELFF. The J gene is TRBJ2-2, the V gene TRBV5-1, with D possibly being TRBD2 (5 bases). The CDR3 contains 17 residues. Trimming cost V 1 base and J 0 bases, with 13 bases left between them. Germline assignment: CDR1 SGHRS and CDR2 YFSETQ.

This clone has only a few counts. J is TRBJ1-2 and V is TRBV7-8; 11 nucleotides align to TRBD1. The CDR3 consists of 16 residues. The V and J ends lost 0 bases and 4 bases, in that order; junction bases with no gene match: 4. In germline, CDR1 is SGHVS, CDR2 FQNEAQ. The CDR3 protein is CASSLAGQGAGYGYTF. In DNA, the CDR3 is TGTGCCAGCAGCTTAGCCGGACAGGGGGCAGGCTATGGCTACACCTTC.

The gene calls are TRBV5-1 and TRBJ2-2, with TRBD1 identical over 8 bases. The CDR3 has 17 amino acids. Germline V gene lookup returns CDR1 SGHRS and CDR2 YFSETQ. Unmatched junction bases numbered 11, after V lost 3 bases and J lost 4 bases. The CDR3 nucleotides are TGCGCCAGCAGCTGGTCCGCAGGGGGCTCACGCACCGGGGAGCTGTTTTTT. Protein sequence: CASSWSAGGSRTGELFF.

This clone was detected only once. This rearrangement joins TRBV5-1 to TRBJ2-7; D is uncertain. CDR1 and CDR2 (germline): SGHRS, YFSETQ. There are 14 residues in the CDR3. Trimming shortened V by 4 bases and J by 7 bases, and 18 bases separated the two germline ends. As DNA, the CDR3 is TGCGCCAGCAGCCCTTCCGGAAACACCATAGAGCAGTACTTC. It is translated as CASSPSGNTIEQYF.

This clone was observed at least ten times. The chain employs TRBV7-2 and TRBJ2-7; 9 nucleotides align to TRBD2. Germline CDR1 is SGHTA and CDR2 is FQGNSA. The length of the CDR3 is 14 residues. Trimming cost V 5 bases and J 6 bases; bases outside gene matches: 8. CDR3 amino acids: CASSPGREGREQYF. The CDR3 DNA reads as TGTGCCAGCAGCCCGGGGCGGGAGGGTCGCGAGCAGTACTTC.

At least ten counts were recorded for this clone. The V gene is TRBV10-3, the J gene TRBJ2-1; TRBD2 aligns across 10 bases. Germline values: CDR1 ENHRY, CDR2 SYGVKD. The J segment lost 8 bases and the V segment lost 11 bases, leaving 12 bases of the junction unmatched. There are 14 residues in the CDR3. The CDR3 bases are TGTGCCCACGCAGCGGGAGGGAGGGGGCATGAGCAGTTCTTC. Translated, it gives CAHAAGGRGHEQFF.

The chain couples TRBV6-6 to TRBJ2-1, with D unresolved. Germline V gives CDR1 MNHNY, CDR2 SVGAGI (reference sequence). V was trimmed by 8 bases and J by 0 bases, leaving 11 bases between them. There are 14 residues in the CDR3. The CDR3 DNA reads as TGTGCCAGCCGGCCGCACCGCTCCTACAATGAGCAGTTCTTC. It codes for CASRPHRSYNEQFF.

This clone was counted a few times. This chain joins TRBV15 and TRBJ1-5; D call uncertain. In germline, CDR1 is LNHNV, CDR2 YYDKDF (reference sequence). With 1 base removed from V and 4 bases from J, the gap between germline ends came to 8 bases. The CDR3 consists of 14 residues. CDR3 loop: CATSRVGGNQPQHF. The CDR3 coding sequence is TGTGCCACCAGCAGAGTTGGAGGTAATCAGCCCCAGCATTTT. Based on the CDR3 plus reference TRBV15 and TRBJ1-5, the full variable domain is DAMVIQNPRYQVTQFGKPVTLSCSQTLNHNVMYWYQQKSSQAPKLLFHYYDKDFNNEADTPDNFQSRRPNTSFCFLDIRSPGLGDTAMYLCATSRVGGNQPQHFGDGTRLSIL.

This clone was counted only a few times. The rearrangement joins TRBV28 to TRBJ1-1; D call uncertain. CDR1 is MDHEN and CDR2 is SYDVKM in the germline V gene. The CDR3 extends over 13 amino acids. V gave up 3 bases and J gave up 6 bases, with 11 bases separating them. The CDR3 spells CASSFAGFAEAFF. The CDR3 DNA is TGTGCCAGCAGTTTTGCGGGGTTCGCTGAAGCTTTCTTT.

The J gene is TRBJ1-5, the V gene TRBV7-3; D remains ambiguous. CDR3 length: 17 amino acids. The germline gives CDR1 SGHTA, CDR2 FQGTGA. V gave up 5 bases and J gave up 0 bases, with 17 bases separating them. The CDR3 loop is CASSPFVTWNSNQPQHF. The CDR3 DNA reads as TGTGCCAGCAGCCCATTCGTGACGTGGAATAGCAATCAGCCCCAGCATTTT. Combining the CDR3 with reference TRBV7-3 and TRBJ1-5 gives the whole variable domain GAGVSQTPSNKVTEKGKYVELRCDPISGHTALYWYRQSLGQGPEFLIYFQGTGAADDSGLPNDRFFAVRPEGSVSTLKIQRTERGDSAVYLCASSPFVTWNSNQPQHFGDGTRLSIL.

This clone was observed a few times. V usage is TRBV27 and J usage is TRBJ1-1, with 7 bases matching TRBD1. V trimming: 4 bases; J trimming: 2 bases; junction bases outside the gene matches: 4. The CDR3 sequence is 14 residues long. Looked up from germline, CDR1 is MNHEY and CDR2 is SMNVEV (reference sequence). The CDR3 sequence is CASSYRGKNTEAFF. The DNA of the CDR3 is TGTGCCAGCAGTTACAGGGGAAAAAACACTGAAGCTTTCTTT.

Here the CDR3 DNA reads TGTGCCAGCAGTGTGGGAGTAGGACAGGATTACGAGCAGTACTTC. Its translation is CASSVGVGQDYEQYF. V gene TRBV9 combines with J gene TRBJ2-7; 7 nucleotides line up with TRBD1. Per germline, CDR1 SGDLS and CDR2 YYNGEE. Trimming at V came to 5 bases and at J to 4 bases, leaving 12 bases not matched to a gene. The CDR3 totals 15 residues.

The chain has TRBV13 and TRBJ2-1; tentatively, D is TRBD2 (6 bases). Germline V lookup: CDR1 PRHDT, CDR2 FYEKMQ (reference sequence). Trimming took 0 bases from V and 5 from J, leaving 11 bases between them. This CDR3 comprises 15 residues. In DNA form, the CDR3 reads TGTGCCAGCAGCTTAGGCCGGACTATCCACAATGAGCAGTTCTTC. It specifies CASSLGRTIHNEQFF.

In DNA form, the CDR3 reads TGTGCCAGCAGTATACTACAGGGCGACACTGAAGCTTTCTTT. Amino acid sequence: CASSILQGDTEAFF. The chain links TRBV28 to TRBJ1-1, with TRBD1 as a possible D gene (6 bases). The CDR3 covers 14 residues. V shed 5 bases and J shed 3 bases, with 13 bases lying between them. In germline, CDR1 is MDHEN, CDR2 SYDVKM.

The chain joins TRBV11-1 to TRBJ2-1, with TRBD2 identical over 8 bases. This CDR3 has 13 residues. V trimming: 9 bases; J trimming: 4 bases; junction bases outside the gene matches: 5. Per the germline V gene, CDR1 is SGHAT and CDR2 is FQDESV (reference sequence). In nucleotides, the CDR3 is TGTGCCAGTCGCGGGGGGATTTACAATGAGCAGTTCTTC. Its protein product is CASRGGIYNEQFF.

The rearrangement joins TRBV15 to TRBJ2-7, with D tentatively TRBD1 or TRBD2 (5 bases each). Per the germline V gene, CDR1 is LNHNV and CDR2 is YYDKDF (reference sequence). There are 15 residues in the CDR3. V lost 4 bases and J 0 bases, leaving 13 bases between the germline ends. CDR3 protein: CATSMGRTSSYEQYF. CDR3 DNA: TGTGCCACCAGCATGGGACGGACGAGCTCCTACGAGCAGTACTTC.